This TCR beta chain was found in a study of regulatory T cells in long-lasting Graves disease. Findings and caveats of the study: TRBV28, TRBJ1-2 and TRBJ2-5 emerged as the favored segments in persistent disease.

Stated time point: newly diagnosed GD, antithyroid drugs for less than 3 months. TCR sequences were obtained from RNA taken from PBMCs. This CDR3 is 15 amino acids long. J lost 3 bases, V lost 10 bases, and 13 bases had no gene match. Germline CDR1 reads SNHLY; CDR2 reads FYNNEI. Arm-PCR of CDR3 regions and iRepertoire HTBI primers were the basis on which TCR beta libraries were built. One entry per CDR3 protein results from TCRdb running MiXCR on the multiplex PCR reads. Among 620,000 or so distinct CDR3 sequences listed, about 16% were seen once. With respect to this clonotype: As yet, its antigen is unknown.

In addition, the sample was reused for a study of T cells in Graves' hyperthyroidism and ophthalmopathy.

The origin of this receptor is a woman in her thirties with Graves disease. The chain combines TRBV2 with TRBJ2-3; 7 bases align to TRBD1. Sequences were derived from peripheral blood mononuclear cells (PBMCs), sampled at new diagnosis, from a patient treated with antithyroid drugs. The CDR3 sequence: CATHDREVGTDTQYF. The DNA for the CDR3 is TGTGCCACCCATGACAGGGAAGTTGGGACAGATACGCAGTATTTT. Full variable domain (outside the CDR3, taken from reference TRBV2 and TRBJ2-3): EPEVTQTPSHQVTQMGQEVILRCVPISNHLYFYWYRQILGQKVEFLVSFYNNEISEKSEIFDDQFSVERPDGSNFTLKIRSTKLEDSAMYFCATHDREVGTDTQYFGPGTRLTVL.